This TCR beta chain is drawn from a study of early T cells in non-severe SARS-CoV-2 infection. Across the study: Sequencing targeted bulk RNA from unsorted whole blood, leaving chains unpaired.

cDNA molecules, individually, were tagged with unique molecular identifiers. TCRdb used MiXCR to reprocess the 5' RACE reads, holding one entry per CDR3 protein. The sample lists approximately 73,000 distinct CDR3 sequences; about 13% were seen once. This clonotype turned up a few times. This CDR3 contains 15 residues. The germline CDR1 and CDR2 sequences are LGHDT and YNNKEL (reference sequence). Unmatched junction bases numbered 3, after V lost 1 base and J lost 6 bases. The source material was whole blood. The rearrangement uses TRBV3-1 and TRBJ1-6; 7 bases match TRBD1. The TCR was taken from an adult who was a healthcare worker with PCR-confirmed SARS-CoV-2 infection or an uninfected control (not recorded which). The CDR3 here is CASSQGTGPNSPLHF. CDR3 bases: TGTGCCAGCAGCCAAGGGACAGGACCTAATTCACCCCTCCACTTT.